This paragraph covers one T cell receptor beta chain sequence. Its antigen remains unidentified. The sample's treatment: 15 to 20 received Ad26.COV2.S at low or high dose, single or two shots; several received placebo; per-sample allocation not given. Vaccine and placebo recipients were sampled on day 63 after the first injection. The germline gives CDR1 MGHRA, CDR2 YSYEKL. V was shortened by 0 bases and J by 4 bases, with 12 bases between the two germline ends. This CDR3 is built from 15 residues. Libraries were prepared by immunoSEQ multiplex PCR; TCRdb keeps only in-frame clonotypes and omits some of them. The sample lists 300,000 to 450,000 clones, roughly 85% seen once, with about 3.3% in the top ten. The sample belongs to a study of Ad26.COV2.S vaccination and SARS-CoV-2 variants. Study context: Ad26.COV2.S arm of COV1001 included the donor. The vaccine Ad26.COV2.S was put into the muscle once, or twice with 56 days between.

General study points: Similar non-spike TCR breadth was observed in recipients of vaccine and of placebo. CD8+ and CD4+ T cells specific for spike reportedly responded with substantial breadth after vaccination.

The chain uses TRBV4-1 and TRBJ1-2, with D possibly matching TRBD1 (5 bases). The specimen comprised peripheral blood, sampled in a trial of Ad26.COV2.S vaccine versus placebo. The origin of this receptor is a person aged 18-60 years who received the Ad26.COV2.S COVID-19 vaccine or a placebo. The CDR3 protein is CASSQDGVQGYGYTF. As DNA, the CDR3 is TGCGCCAGCAGCCAAGACGGTGTCCAGGGCTATGGCTACACCTTC.